The entry below describes one T cell receptor beta chain. Per the original methods: Quantification of nucleated cells was approximated via reference gene primer amplification. Generated by immunoSEQ multiplex PCR, the TCRdb table keeps only in-frame clones and is missing some. V and J calls plus clone size are reproduced from that table; the DNA served to infer D and trimming. Of 400,000 or so clones in the sample, 85% to 90% were seen once. The data stem from a study of blood T cell repertoires in COVID-19. Germline trimming cut 3 bases from V and 8 bases from J; bases unmatched to any gene: 9. This CDR3 region has 17 residues. Germline values: CDR1 SGHNT, CDR2 YYREEE (reference sequence).

Sequencing was performed on peripheral blood. This TCR derives from a man aged 18 to 29 with COVID-19, enrolled during active disease. This sequence joins TRBV5-4 and TRBJ2-1, with 15 bases fitting TRBD2. CDR3 DNA: TGTGCCAGCAGCTCTCGGACTAGCGGGGGGGCCGGGGATGAGCAGTTCTTC. It is translated as CASSSRTSGGAGDEQFF.